The rows below give T cell receptor beta chains drawn from one sample of a study of blood T cell repertoires in COVID-19. Some clones are missing from TCRdb's copy, which holds only in-frame ones; the method was immunoSEQ multiplex PCR. The sample lists some 250,000 clones, approximately 91% seen once, with roughly 2% in the top ten. The specimen was PBMCs or T cells enriched from blood (not recorded which). These receptors came from a woman aged 40 to 50 with acute COVID-19. Each CDR3 is given with its conserved first and last residue. The order of the fields is J gene, clone size, V gene, D gene, CDR3 DNA, CDR3 protein. The D gene is left open where the match is weak. Size is stated for part of the rows, as once, few or many counts, or as a class when the clone is expanded.

TRBJ1-4 - TRBV24-1 - TGTGCCACCTCGTCAGGCGGGACTAATGAAAAACTGTTTTTT CATSSGGTNEKLFF
TRBJ1-5 - TRBV18 TRBD1 TGTGCCAGCTCACTCTCTTGGGACAGGTACAATCAGCCCCAGCATTTT CASSLSWDRYNQPQHF
TRBJ2-7 - TRBV20-1 TRBD1 TGCAGTGCTAGTAATCCAGGGGGCACCTACGAGCAGTACTTC CSASNPGGTYEQYF
TRBJ1-1 - TRBV30 - TGTGCCTCCGCCGAGGCGCCAAGGATGGCTGAAGCTTTCTTT CASAEAPRMAEAFF
TRBJ2-7 - TRBV5-1 - TGCGCCAGCAGCTTGGATGGGGCCCCGACCTACGAGCAGTACTTC CASSLDGAPTYEQYF
TRBJ1-2 once TRBV9 - TGTGCCAGCAGCCCGAGGCAAAGGCTTCATGGCTATGGCTACACCTTC CASSPRQRLHGYGYTF
TRBJ2-7 - TRBV5-1 TRBD2 TGCGCCAGCAGCTTACTCCCTAAGGGACTAGCGGGACGTGGAGGCGAGCAGTACTTC CASSLLPKGLAGRGGEQYF
TRBJ1-6 - TRBV7-9 - TGTGCCAGCAGCTTTGGGAGAACTAATTCACCCCTCCACTTT CASSFGRTNSPLHF
TRBJ1-2 - TRBV7-2 - TGTGCCAGCAGCTCTCCCGGAACGCAACAGGGAAGCTATGGCTACACCTTC CASSSPGTQQGSYGYTF
TRBJ1-6 - TRBV12-3/TRBV12-4 - TGTGCCAGCAGTCGAGGGAGACCTTCACCCCTCCACTTT CASSRGRPSPLHF
TRBJ1-1 - TRBV5-4 TRBD1 TGTGCCAGCAGTTCCGGGACAGGGGCGTCTGAAGCTTTCTTT CASSSGTGASEAFF
TRBJ2-7 - TRBV13 TRBD2 TGTGCCAGCAGCTTAGAAGGGGGACTAGCGAGGTTACACGAGCAGTACTTC CASSLEGGLARLHEQYF
TRBJ2-6 once TRBV30 - TGTGCCTGGAGTGGGGGGGTCGGGGCCAACGTCCTGACTTTC CAWSGGVGANVLTF
TRBJ2-7 many TRBV7-2 TRBD1 TGTGCCAGCAGCCGGGACAGGGCAGGCGAGCAGTACTTC CASSRDRAGEQYF
TRBJ2-5 - TRBV5-4 TRBD2 TGTGCCAGCAGCCAAGGACTAGCGGGGGGCCAAGAGACCCAGTACTTC CASSQGLAGGQETQYF
TRBJ1-1 - TRBV4-1 - TGCGCCAGCAGCCAAAGGAGTGACACTGAAGCTTTCTTT CASSQRSDTEAFF
TRBJ2-5 - TRBV5-5 - TGTGCCAGCAGCTTGGAATTCCAGGGCGGACCACTTCAAGAGACCCAGTACTTC CASSLEFQGGPLQETQYF
TRBJ2-7 few TRBV15 - TGTGCCACCAGCAGAGATTTCCAGGCATTGCGGTACTTC CATSRDFQALRYF
TRBJ2-3 once TRBV7-8 - TGTGCCAGCAGCCTACACCGGGGCAGGGGAAGCACAGATACGCAGTATTTT CASSLHRGRGSTDTQYF